This is a list of T cell receptor beta chains from one sample in a study of cytomegalovirus exposure and HLA in healthy donors. The method was immunoSEQ multiplex PCR; TCRdb's version includes in-frame clones alone and lacks a portion of them. The sample has about 190,000 clones, roughly four fifths seen once; the top ten hold roughly 3.2%. The sequencing input was PBMCs. These receptors originate from a man aged 40-49 years in good health and CMV-seropositive. Each CDR3 is given with its conserved first and last residue. D genes are given only for firm matches. Where a row states a size, it is once, few, many or the class of an expanded clone; other rows omit it.

clone_size,v_call,d_call,j_call,cdr3_nt,cdr3_aa
NA,TRBV5-1,NA,TRBJ1-2,TGCGCCAGCAGCTTGGCTAACACAGGGTTCTATGGCTACACCTTC,CASSLANTGFYGYTF
NA,TRBV27,NA,TRBJ2-7,TGTGCCAGCAGCCTTTCCTGGGGGCCCACCTACGAGCAGTACTTC,CASSLSWGPTYEQYF
NA,TRBV18,NA,TRBJ1-1,TGTGCCAGCTCACCATCGGTAACAGGGCTGAACACTGAAGCTTTCTTT,CASSPSVTGLNTEAFF
NA,TRBV4-3,NA,TRBJ1-1,TGCGCCAGCAGCCTATCGGGACAGAACACTGAAGCTTTCTTT,CASSLSGQNTEAFF
few,TRBV7-6,TRBD2,TRBJ2-7,TGTGCCAGCAGCTTAGTAACGGGAGGGTCCTACGAGCAGTACTTC,CASSLVTGGSYEQYF
NA,TRBV7-3,NA,TRBJ2-1,TGTGCCAGCAGCTTAACCCCCTATGAGCAGTTCTTC,CASSLTPYEQFF
NA,TRBV27,TRBD2,TRBJ2-1,TGTGCCAGCAGTAAAAGGCTAGCGGGAGGGAATTACATCTACAATGAGCAGTTCTTC,CASSKRLAGGNYIYNEQFF
NA,TRBV9,TRBD2,TRBJ2-3,TGTGCCAGCAGCGTAGCGGGAGGGCCCACAGATACGCAGTATTTT,CASSVAGGPTDTQYF
NA,TRBV6-6,NA,TRBJ2-7,TGTGCCGGTCGCCGGGACTGGAAGTACGAGCAGTACTTC,CAGRRDWKYEQYF
NA,TRBV5-1,TRBD1,TRBJ2-7,TGCGCCAGCAGCCGGGCAGGGGGAAACGAGCAGTACTTC,CASSRAGGNEQYF
NA,TRBV28,TRBD2,TRBJ2-2,TGTGCCAGCAGTTTTAGCGGGGTAAACACCGGGGAGCTGTTTTTT,CASSFSGVNTGELFF
once,TRBV5-8,NA,TRBJ2-3,TGTGCCAGCAGCTGGTCCCGGGGCGGGGGCACAGATACGCAGTATTTT,CASSWSRGGGTDTQYF
NA,TRBV30,NA,TRBJ2-7,TGTGCGGGGGCGGACTCCTACGAGCAGTACTTC,CAGADSYEQYF
NA,TRBV5-1,NA,TRBJ2-2,TGCGCCAGCAGCCGCGGGACGGCCGCGAACACCAGGGAGCTGTTTTTT,CASSRGTAANTRELFF
NA,TRBV27,TRBD1,TRBJ2-5,TGTGCCAGCACAAAAACAGGGGCCTACCCCCCATCGGGCCAAGAGACCCAGTACTTC,CASTKTGAYPPSGQETQYF
NA,TRBV18,NA,TRBJ2-3,TGTGCCAGCTCACCACCCAGGGTTACAGATACGCAGTATTTT,CASSPPRVTDTQYF
NA,TRBV15,TRBD1,TRBJ2-5,TGTGCCACCAGCAGTGACAGGGCACCGGGCCAAGAGACCCAGTACTTC,CATSSDRAPGQETQYF
NA,TRBV5-6,TRBD1,TRBJ2-3,TGTGCCAGCAGTTACGGGACAGGGGGCACAGATACGCAGTATTTT,CASSYGTGGTDTQYF
NA,TRBV5-8,NA,TRBJ1-5,TGTGCCAGTGAGGTTCAGCCCCAGCATTTT,CASEVQPQHF
once,TRBV5-6,NA,TRBJ2-1,TGTGCCAGCAGCCCCTATGCCCGCAGCGGGGAGCAGTTCTTC,CASSPYARSGEQFF
few,TRBV6-6,TRBD1,TRBJ1-5,TGTGCCAGCAGTTACACCGACAGGGGCGGCAATCAGCCCCAGCATTTT,CASSYTDRGGNQPQHF
NA,TRBV5-1,TRBD2,TRBJ2-4,TGCGCCAGCAGCTTGGAGTGGGGGGGGAACATTCAGTACTTC,CASSLEWGGNIQYF
NA,TRBV19,NA,TRBJ1-5,TGTGCCAGTACCGAGGTCTGGACTCATAGTCAGCCCCAGCATTTT,CASTEVWTHSQPQHF
NA,TRBV7-9,TRBD2,TRBJ2-1,TGTGCCAGCAGCTTCGGACTAGCCACGGATGAGCAGTTCTTC,CASSFGLATDEQFF
NA,TRBV2,TRBD1,TRBJ2-4,TGTGCCAGCTCCGAGACAGGGAAGGTTTCCAAAAACATTCAGTACTTC,CASSETGKVSKNIQYF
NA,TRBV5-4,TRBD1,TRBJ2-2,TGTGCCAGCAGCTACCGGGACAGAAATACCGGGGAGCTGTTTTTT,CASSYRDRNTGELFF
few,TRBV7-9,TRBD1,TRBJ2-1,TGTGCCAGCAGCCAAGGGGGCTACTACAATGAGCAGTTCTTC,CASSQGGYYNEQFF
NA,TRBV19,NA,TRBJ2-5,TGTGCCAGTAGTATTCCGGGGGATGGCGAAGAGACCCAGTACTTC,CASSIPGDGEETQYF
NA,TRBV29-1,NA,TRBJ2-5,TGCAGCGTTATTAGAGAACCAGGAGAGACCCAGTACTTC,CSVIREPGETQYF
NA,TRBV6-5,NA,TRBJ1-2,TGTGCCAGCACCCCTAAGGCGGGGGCGGATGGCTACACCTTC,CASTPKAGADGYTF
NA,TRBV5-1,NA,TRBJ1-2,TGCGCCAGCAGCTTGGTGTCTGGGGGAGGCGATGGCTACACCTTC,CASSLVSGGGDGYTF
NA,TRBV28,NA,TRBJ2-2,TGTGCCAGCAGTTTTTCCGGGAGAACCGGGGAGCTGTTTTTT,CASSFSGRTGELFF
NA,TRBV6-1,NA,TRBJ1-1,TGTGCCAGCTCCACAGGATATAGGACCAACACTGAAGCTTTCTTT,CASSTGYRTNTEAFF
NA,TRBV25-1,TRBD2,TRBJ2-3,TGTGCCAGCAGTGAACCGGGACTAGCGGGCATCACAGATACGCAGTATTTT,CASSEPGLAGITDTQYF
NA,TRBV7-6,NA,TRBJ2-1,TGTGCCAGCAGCTTATCCCCCGCCAACAAAGCCTACAATGAGCAGTTCTTC,CASSLSPANKAYNEQFF
few,TRBV6-5,NA,TRBJ1-2,TGTGCCAGCAGTTACTCGAGAGGTGGGGGGACTGGGGGCTACACCTTC,CASSYSRGGGTGGYTF
NA,TRBV14,NA,TRBJ2-5,TGTGCCAGCAGCCGCAGGCCCCAGGGTTCCCAGTACTTC,CASSRRPQGSQYF
NA,TRBV30,TRBD1,TRBJ2-7,TGTGCCTGGAGCGGGAGGGACAGGGGTCTCGAGCAGTACTTC,CAWSGRDRGLEQYF
NA,TRBV7-9,TRBD1,TRBJ2-7,TGTGCCAGCAGCTTACTAGGGGGCACTTACGAGCAGTACTTC,CASSLLGGTYEQYF
NA,TRBV9,NA,TRBJ1-2,TGTGCCAGCAGCGTAGGAACAGTTTCCTATGGCTACACCTTC,CASSVGTVSYGYTF
NA,TRBV10-3,TRBD2,TRBJ2-4,TGTGCCATCAGTGAGTCGTATCCCGGGGGGGCCGACAAAAACATTCAGTACTTC,CAISESYPGGADKNIQYF
NA,TRBV5-6,NA,TRBJ2-1,TGTGCCAGCAGCTTGGGTCGTGAGCAGTTCTTC,CASSLGREQFF
NA,TRBV28,TRBD2,TRBJ2-7,TGTGCCAGCTTAGAGCGGGAGGCCTACGAGCAGTACTTC,CASLEREAYEQYF